Following are 21 T cell receptor beta chains from one sample sequenced in a study of shared clonotypes between healthy human individuals (dated by TCRdb to the early 2020s). Library preparation was by the immunoSEQ multiplex PCR assay. TCRdb retrieved this table from immuneACCESS and kept in-frame rearrangements only. Not all clones are present; in checked studies, unresolved V genes account for under half, and no reason is known for the remainder. Present in this sample are more than 1,200,000 clones, 98% of which were seen just once. The top ten clones comprise approximately 0.4% of the sample. Sequenced material: naive CD4+ T cells sorted from blood. What the cell subset or site label conveys for this sample: CD45RA+ positively selected. These receptors all stem from a man aged 30 to 39 in good health.

The V and J genes are TRBV28 and TRBJ2-1; D is undetermined. From germline, CDR1 is MDHEN and CDR2 SYDVKM. V lost 5 bases to trimming and J lost 10 bases, with 21 bases between them. The CDR3 totals 15 residues. CDR3 in DNA: TGTGCCAGCAGTCTTGGCCCCGCAGCCAGACGGGAGCAGTTCTTC. Its translation is CASSLGPAARREQFF.

A word on this clone: The same CDR3 arises from other DNA sequences in this sample as well. The chain employs TRBV5-1 and TRBJ1-1; 10 bases fit TRBD1. This CDR3 contains 14 residues. From germline, CDR1 is SGHRS and CDR2 YFSETQ. After removal of 4 bases from V and 1 base from J, the junction contained 1 base not matched to a gene. The CDR3 DNA reads TGCGCCAGCAGCAGACAGGGGGCGAACACTGAAGCTTTCTTT. This codes for CASSRQGANTEAFF.

The chain links TRBV6-5 to TRBJ2-7; D is uncertain. Deletions cut 3 bases from V and 6 bases from J, with 9 bases between. The CDR3 contains 12 residues. Germline values: CDR1 MNHEY, CDR2 SVGAGI. The CDR3 loop is CASSYVGSEQYF. Written as DNA, the CDR3 is TGTGCCAGCAGTTATGTCGGTAGCGAGCAGTACTTC.

The chain uses TRBV9 and TRBJ2-1, with TRBD2 identical over 15 bases. Trimming removed 0 bases from V and 8 bases from J; junction bases left unmatched: 15. Per germline, CDR1 SGDLS and CDR2 YYNGEE. This CDR3 comprises 20 residues. For the CDR3, the DNA is TGTGCCAGCAGCGTAGCCCCCTCCGGGACTAGCGGGAGGTTTAGCGATGAGCAGTTCTTC. Its translation is CASSVAPSGTSGRFSDEQFF.

V gene TRBV5-4 combines with J gene TRBJ2-1, with a possible D match to TRBD2 (6 bases). The ends were cut back, 6 bases at V and 4 bases at J, with 8 bases in the middle. Per the germline V gene, CDR1 is SGHNT and CDR2 is YYREEE (reference sequence). The CDR3 has 12 amino acids. The CDR3 loop reads CASTAGYNEQFF. CDR3 nucleotide sequence: TGTGCCAGCACTGCGGGGTACAATGAGCAGTTCTTC.

Only one count was recorded for this clone. V usage is TRBV9 and J usage is TRBJ2-2, with D uncertain. Per germline, CDR1 SGDLS and CDR2 YYNGEE. Trimming pared 3 bases from V and 0 bases from J, leaving 9 bases between. The CDR3 is 15 amino acids. In nucleotides, the CDR3 is TGTGCCAGCAGCGCCAGAGTTACGAACACCGGGGAGCTGTTTTTT. This codes for CASSARVTNTGELFF.

The chain joins TRBV6-1 to TRBJ2-5, with D unclear. The CDR3 is 14 amino acids. V lost 4 bases, J lost 0 bases, and 9 bases lay in between. Germline V lookup: CDR1 MNHNS, CDR2 SASEGT. The DNA for the CDR3 is TGTGCCAGCAGTGGACTTGGACACCAAGAGACCCAGTACTTC. Its protein is CASSGLGHQETQYF.

The chain joins TRBV6-5 to TRBJ2-1; 7 bases agree with TRBD2. Per germline, CDR1 MNHEY and CDR2 SVGAGI. CDR3 length equals 16 residues. V shed 2 bases and J 1 base; nucleotides not matched to a gene: 5. CDR3 DNA: TGTGCCAGCAGTTACGCGGGAGCGGGATCCTACAATGAGCAGTTCTTC. It translates to CASSYAGAGSYNEQFF.

The chain carries TRBV5-1 and TRBJ1-2, with 9 bases lining up with TRBD1. V lost 3 bases and J lost 3; bases outside the gene matches: 6. The CDR3 length is 15 residues. Germline-derived CDR1 and CDR2 are SGHRS and YFSETQ. In DNA form, the CDR3 reads TGCGCCAGCAGCTCCGCCAGGACAGGGGACTATGGCTACACCTTC. It is translated as CASSSARTGDYGYTF.

This chain joins TRBV15 and TRBJ1-1, with D tentatively TRBD1 (5 bases). Trimming removed 5 bases at V and 1 base at J, with 8 bases between. CDR3 length equals 13 residues. The germline V gene encodes CDR1 LNHNV and CDR2 YYDKDF (reference sequence). Here the CDR3 reads CATSLDKNTEAFF. DNA for the CDR3: TGTGCCACCAGCCTGGACAAGAACACTGAAGCTTTCTTT.

V gene TRBV7-3 combines with J gene TRBJ2-1; TRBD2 matches 12 bases. The germline gives CDR1 SGHTA, CDR2 FQGTGA. V lost 3 bases and J lost 7; bases outside the gene matches: 4. The length of the CDR3 is 15 residues. The DNA of the CDR3 is TGTGCCAGCAGCTTTACCGGGACTAGCGGGAATGAGCAGTTCTTC. As protein: CASSFTGTSGNEQFF.

This clone occurred once. J is TRBJ2-2 and V is TRBV2; a weak D match, TRBD1 (5 bases). The CDR3 is 13 residues long. Germline loops: CDR1 SNHLY, CDR2 FYNNEI. V was shortened by 8 bases and J by 5 bases, with 12 bases between the two germline ends. DNA of the CDR3: TGTGCCAGCTCTGAGACAGAGACCGGGGAGCTGTTTTTT. Translating it yields CASSETETGELFF.

The chain has TRBV6-1 and TRBJ2-1; 7 bases are shared with TRBD2. CDR1 MNHNS and CDR2 SASEGT come from the germline V gene. Unmatched junction bases numbered 11, after V lost 3 bases and J lost 3 bases. CDR3 length: 17 amino acids. The chain's CDR3 is CASSDWWAGGSYNEQFF. In nucleotides, the CDR3 is TGTGCCAGCAGTGACTGGTGGGCTGGCGGGAGCTACAATGAGCAGTTCTTC.

The chain has TRBV30 and TRBJ1-1; unclear D gene. CDR3 size: 12 residues. Looked up from germline, CDR1 is GTSNPN and CDR2 is SVGIG (reference sequence). V was pared by 2 bases and J by 4 bases, with 8 bases between. The CDR3 spells CAWSFTITEAFF. Here the CDR3 DNA reads TGTGCCTGGAGTTTCACTATCACTGAAGCTTTCTTT.

The chain joins TRBV5-8 to TRBJ1-2; D uncertain. Germline-derived CDR1 and CDR2 are SGHTS and YDEGEE. CDR3 length: 12 residues. Trimming took off 2 bases at V and 4 bases at J, with 6 bases between the two ends. CDR3 DNA: TGTGCCAGCAGCTTCTTTAGCTATGGCTACACCTTC. Protein: CASSFFSYGYTF.

V is TRBV10-3 and J is TRBJ2-7; 10 bases map to TRBD1. The V and J ends lost 6 bases and 5 bases, in that order; junction bases with no gene match: 7. This CDR3 has 14 amino acids. Germline V gene data show CDR1 as ENHRY and CDR2 as SYGVKD. CDR3 region: CAISGGQGLNEQYF. CDR3 nucleotides: TGTGCCATCAGCGGGGGACAGGGGTTGAACGAGCAGTACTTC.

Details on this clone: At the DNA level, this CDR3 is encoded by other sequences in the same sample as well. The chain combines TRBV7-9 with TRBJ2-6; D gene unclear. V was cut by 3 bases and J by 4 bases, with 4 bases left in between. In germline, CDR1 is SEHNR, CDR2 FQNEAQ (reference sequence). The CDR3 is made up of 13 amino acids. CDR3 nucleotide sequence: TGTGCCAGCAGCTTGGCCGGGGCCAACGTCCTGACTTTC. Translating it yields CASSLAGANVLTF.

The CDR3 here is CASTDSTYEQYF. The CDR3 DNA sequence: TGTGCCAGCACCGACTCAACCTACGAGCAGTACTTC. This chain links TRBV11-2 with TRBJ2-7; D gene uncertain. Germline V gene lookup returns CDR1 SGHAT and CDR2 FQNNGV. The CDR3 length is 12 residues. V was pared by 7 bases and J by 2 bases, with 9 bases between.

About this clone itself: Other DNA sequences in the sample encode the same CDR3. V is TRBV7-9 and J is TRBJ1-5; D gene uncertain. CDR3 length: 14 amino acids. The V gene's germline CDR1 is SEHNR and CDR2 FQNEAQ (reference sequence). V shed 2 bases and J shed 3 bases, with 8 bases lying between them. The CDR3 protein is CASSLIGSNQPQHF. The DNA for the CDR3 is TGTGCCAGCAGCTTAATAGGTTCCAATCAGCCCCAGCATTTT.

This clone has only one observation. The same CDR3 arises from other DNA sequences in this sample as well. The chain combines TRBV28 with TRBJ2-7; tentative D call: TRBD1 (5 bases). Between the trimmed V and J ends, which lost 5 bases and 0 bases, there was a span of 8 bases. CDR3 length: 13 amino acids. In germline, CDR1 is MDHEN, CDR2 SYDVKM. The CDR3 reads CASSRDSSYEQYF. CDR3 DNA: TGTGCCAGCAGTCGTGACAGCTCCTACGAGCAGTACTTC.

CDR3 in DNA: TGTGCCTGGAGTTCAGGGTTGTGGCAGCCCCAGCATTTT. Its protein product is CAWSSGLWQPQHF. The V and J genes are TRBV30 and TRBJ1-5; D is perhaps TRBD1 (5 bases). The CDR3 runs to 13 residues. V gave up 2 bases and J gave up 7 bases, with 12 bases separating them. CDR1 and CDR2 (germline): GTSNPN, SVGIG (reference sequence).